The clone carrying this T cell receptor (beta chain) showed up just a few times. Its target is unknown. The CDR3 runs 17 residues. CDR1 is SEHNR, CDR2 FQNEAQ, per germline (reference sequence). V was shortened by 1 base and J by 7 bases, with 22 bases between the two germline ends. The study made its TCR cDNA through 5'RACE template switching. That step introduced a universal primer site along with UMIs. MiXCR, applied by TCRdb to the 5' RACE reads, yields one record per CDR3 protein. The sample comprises 300,000 to 450,000 distinct CDR3 sequences, around 8.1% of which are singletons, and around 17% rests with the top ten. This entry comes from a study of T cells after yellow fever vaccination. Broader study findings: Subsequent booster samples again held most clones from primary vaccination (just under 98% CD4, 85% to 90% CD8).

The clonotype comes from a man aged 18 to 35 who received the YFV17D yellow fever vaccine. V is TRBV7-9 and J is TRBJ1-2, with a possible D match to TRBD1 (5 bases). Sequencing used PBMCs, obtained around 45 days after the first yellow fever vaccination. CDR3 amino acids: CASSLVRRETLPRGYTF. The CDR3 coding sequence is TGTGCCAGCAGCTTAGTGCGCAGGGAAACTCTACCACGTGGCTACACCTTC.